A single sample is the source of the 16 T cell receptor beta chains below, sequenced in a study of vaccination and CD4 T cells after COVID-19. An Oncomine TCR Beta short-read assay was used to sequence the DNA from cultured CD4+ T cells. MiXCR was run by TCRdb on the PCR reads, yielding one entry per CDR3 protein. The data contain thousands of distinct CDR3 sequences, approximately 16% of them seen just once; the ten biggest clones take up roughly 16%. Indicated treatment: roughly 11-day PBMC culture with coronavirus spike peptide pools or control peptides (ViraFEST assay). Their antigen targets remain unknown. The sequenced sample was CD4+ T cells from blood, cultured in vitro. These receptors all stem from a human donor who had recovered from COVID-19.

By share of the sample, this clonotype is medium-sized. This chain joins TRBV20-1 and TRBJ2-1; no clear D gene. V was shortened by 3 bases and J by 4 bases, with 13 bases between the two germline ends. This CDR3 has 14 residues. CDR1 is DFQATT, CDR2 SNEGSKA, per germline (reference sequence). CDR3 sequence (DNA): TGCAGTGCTAGTTTGTCTGCTGGGTACAATGAGCAGTTCTTC. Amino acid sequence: CSASLSAGYNEQFF.

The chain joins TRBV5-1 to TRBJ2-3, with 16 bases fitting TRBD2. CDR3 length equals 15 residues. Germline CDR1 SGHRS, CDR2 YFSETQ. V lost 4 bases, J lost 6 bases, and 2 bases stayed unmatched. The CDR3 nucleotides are TGCGCCAGCAGCACGGGACTAGCGGGGGGGGATACGCAGTATTTT. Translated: CASSTGLAGGDTQYF. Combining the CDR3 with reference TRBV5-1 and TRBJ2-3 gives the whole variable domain KAGVTQTPRYLIKTRGQQVTLSCSPISGHRSVSWYQQTPGQGLQFLFEYFSETQRNKGNFPGRFSGRQFSNSRSEMNVSTLELGDSALYLCASSTGLAGGDTQYFGPGTRLTVL.

As DNA, the CDR3 is TGTGCCAGCAGCGGCGAACTGGGAGAGACCCAGTACTTC. Its protein is CASSGELGETQYF. The chain carries TRBV14 and TRBJ2-5; D is unclear. The length of the CDR3 is 13 residues. Germline CDR1 SGHDN, CDR2 FVKESK. V was pared by 5 bases and J by 4 bases, with 11 bases between.

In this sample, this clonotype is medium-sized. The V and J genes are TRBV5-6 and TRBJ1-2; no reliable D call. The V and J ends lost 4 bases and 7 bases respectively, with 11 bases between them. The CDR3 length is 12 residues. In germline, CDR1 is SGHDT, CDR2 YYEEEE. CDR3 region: CASSPGRGGYTF. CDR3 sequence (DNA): TGTGCCAGCAGCCCAGGACGGGGTGGCTACACCTTC. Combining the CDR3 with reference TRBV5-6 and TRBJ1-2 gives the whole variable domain DAGVTQSPTHLIKTRGQQVTLRCSPKSGHDTVSWYQQALGQGPQFIFQYYEEEERQRGNFPDRFSGHQFPNYSSELNVNALLLGDSALYLCASSPGRGGYTFGSGTRLTVV.

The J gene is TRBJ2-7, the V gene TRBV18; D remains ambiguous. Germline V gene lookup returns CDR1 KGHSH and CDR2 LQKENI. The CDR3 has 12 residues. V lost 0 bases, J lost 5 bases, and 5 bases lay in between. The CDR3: CASSPPGNEQYF. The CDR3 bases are TGTGCCAGCTCACCACCGGGCAACGAGCAGTACTTC.

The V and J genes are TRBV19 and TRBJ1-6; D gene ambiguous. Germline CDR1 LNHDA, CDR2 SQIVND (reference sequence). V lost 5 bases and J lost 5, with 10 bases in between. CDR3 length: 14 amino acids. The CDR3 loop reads CASSPANNNSPLHF. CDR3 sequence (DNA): TGTGCCAGTAGTCCCGCGAATAATAATTCACCCCTCCACTTT.

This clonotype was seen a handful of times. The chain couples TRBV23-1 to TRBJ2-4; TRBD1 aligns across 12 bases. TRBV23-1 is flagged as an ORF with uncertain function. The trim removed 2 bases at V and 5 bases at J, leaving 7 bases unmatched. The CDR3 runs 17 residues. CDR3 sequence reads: CASSQGDRGPRQNIQYF. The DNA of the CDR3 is TGCGCCAGCAGTCAAGGGGACAGGGGGCCGAGGCAAAACATTCAGTACTTC.

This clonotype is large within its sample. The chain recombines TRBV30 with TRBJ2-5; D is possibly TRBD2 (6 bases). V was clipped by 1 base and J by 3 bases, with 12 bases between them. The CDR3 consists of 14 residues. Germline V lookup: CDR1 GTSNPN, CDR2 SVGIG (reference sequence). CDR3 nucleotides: TGTGCCTGGAGTGAGGCGGGGCAGGAAGAGACCCAGTACTTC. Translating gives CAWSEAGQEETQYF. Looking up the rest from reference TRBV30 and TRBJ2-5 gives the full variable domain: SQTIHQWPATLVQPVGSPLSLECTVEGTSNPNLYWYRQAAGRGLQLLFYSVGIGQISSEVPQNLSASRPQDRQFILSSKKLLLSDSGFYLCAWSEAGQEETQYFGPGTRLLVL.

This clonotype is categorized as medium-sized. The CDR3 spells CASSSQVNTEAFF. In nucleotides, the CDR3 is TGTGCCAGCAGCTCACAAGTGAACACTGAAGCTTTCTTT. The rearrangement uses TRBV6-1 and TRBJ1-1; D gene uncertain. V lost 6 bases and J lost 0, with 8 bases in between. This CDR3 is built from 13 residues. CDR1 MNHNS and CDR2 SASEGT come from the germline V gene.

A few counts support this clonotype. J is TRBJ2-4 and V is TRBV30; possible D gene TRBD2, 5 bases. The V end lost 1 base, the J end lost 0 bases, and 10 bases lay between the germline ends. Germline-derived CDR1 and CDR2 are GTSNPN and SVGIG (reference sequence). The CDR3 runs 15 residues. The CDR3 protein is CAWSELALAKNIQYF. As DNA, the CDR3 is TGTGCCTGGAGTGAGCTAGCCCTAGCCAAAAACATTCAGTACTTC.

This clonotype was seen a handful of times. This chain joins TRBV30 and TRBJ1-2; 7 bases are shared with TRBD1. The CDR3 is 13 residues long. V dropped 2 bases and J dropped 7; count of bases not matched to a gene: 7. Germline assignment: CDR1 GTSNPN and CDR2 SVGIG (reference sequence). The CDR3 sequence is CAWSPLTGSGYTF. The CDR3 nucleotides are TGTGCCTGGAGTCCATTGACAGGGAGTGGCTACACCTTC.

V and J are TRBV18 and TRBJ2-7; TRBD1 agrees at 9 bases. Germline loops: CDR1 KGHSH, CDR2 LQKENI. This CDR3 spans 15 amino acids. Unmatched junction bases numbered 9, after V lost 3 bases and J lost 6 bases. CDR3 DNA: TGTGCCAGCTCACCTCGGACAGGGGTCCTCTCCGAGCAGTACTTC. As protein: CASSPRTGVLSEQYF.

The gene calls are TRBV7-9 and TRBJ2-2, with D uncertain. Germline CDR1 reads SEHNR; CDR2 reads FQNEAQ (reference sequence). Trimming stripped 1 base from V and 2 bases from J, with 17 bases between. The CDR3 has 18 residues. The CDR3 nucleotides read TGTGCCAGCAGCTTAGTCGGTAAGCAGGCTACTAACACCGGGGAGCTGTTTTTT. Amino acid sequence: CASSLVGKQATNTGELFF.

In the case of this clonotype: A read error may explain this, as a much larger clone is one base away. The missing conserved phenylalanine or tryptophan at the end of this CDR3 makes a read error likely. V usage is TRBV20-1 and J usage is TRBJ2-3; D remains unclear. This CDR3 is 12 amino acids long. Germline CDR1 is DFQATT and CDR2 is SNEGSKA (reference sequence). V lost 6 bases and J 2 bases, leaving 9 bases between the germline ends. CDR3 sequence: CSALENTDTQYS. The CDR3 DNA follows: TGCAGTGCGCTAGAGAACACAGATACGCAGTATTCT.

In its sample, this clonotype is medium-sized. Written as DNA, the CDR3 is TGTGCCACCCAGGACAGGGAGGGACAGCCCCAGCATTTT. Its protein is CATQDREGQPQHF. This sequence joins TRBV19 and TRBJ1-5; 8 bases map to TRBD1. Per germline, CDR1 LNHDA and CDR2 SQIVND (reference sequence). With V trimmed by 10 bases and J by 7 bases, 9 bases remained unmatched. There are 13 residues in the CDR3.

DNA for the CDR3: TGTGCCAGCAGCTTCGGCGGGGGCGCTGGGGAGCAGTTCTTC. Residues: CASSFGGGAGEQFF. The chain carries TRBV5-4 and TRBJ2-1; TRBD2 might be the D (7 bases). CDR1 is SGHNT and CDR2 is YYREEE in the germline V gene (reference sequence). V lost 2 bases and J 10 bases, leaving 16 bases between the germline ends. The CDR3 contains 14 residues.